The 17 T cell receptor beta chains given below trace back to one sample, sequenced in a study of immune evolution from preneoplasia to lung adenocarcinoma. Sequenced by immunoSEQ multiplex PCR; TCRdb stores in-frame clones only, minus some. The sample lists roughly 6,600 clones, roughly 82% occurring once. Sample: FFPE lung adenocarcinoma in situ tissue. Receptor source: a person aged 55 to 79 with lung adenocarcinoma.

The CDR3 sequence: CASSLDRIGEQFF. In DNA form, the CDR3 reads TGTGCCAGCAGCTTAGACCGAATAGGTGAGCAGTTCTTC. V and J are TRBV7-3 and TRBJ2-1; D not resolved. CDR1 SGHTA and CDR2 FQGTGA come from the germline V gene. This CDR3 region has 13 residues. The V gene lost 2 bases and the J gene lost 9 bases, with 11 bases spanning the gap.

This chain links TRBV9 with TRBJ2-5; 11 bases align to TRBD2. CDR3 length equals 20 residues. Germline lookup yields CDR1 SGDLS and CDR2 YYNGEE. The J segment lost 5 bases and the V segment lost 4 bases, leaving 22 bases of the junction unmatched. This CDR3 is CASSPVGLAASAGPGETQYF. As DNA, the CDR3 is TGTGCCAGCAGCCCGGTGGGACTAGCGGCGAGCGCGGGGCCGGGGGAGACCCAGTACTTC.

The chain employs TRBV9 and TRBJ1-3; 11 bases map to TRBD1. The ends lost 0 bases at V and 1 base at J; junction bases unmatched: 12. The germline gives CDR1 SGDLS, CDR2 YYNGEE. The length of the CDR3 is 20 residues. The CDR3 bases are TGTGCCAGCAGCGTAGATACAGGACAGGGGGCCTCAGGATCTGGAAACACCATATATTTT. Protein sequence: CASSVDTGQGASGSGNTIYF.

This chain connects TRBV2 to TRBJ2-5; TRBD2 matches at 11 bases. This CDR3 spans 14 amino acids. Germline CDR1 reads SNHLY; CDR2 reads FYNNEI. Losses at the gene ends were 5 bases for V and 2 bases for J; bases not matched to a gene: 1. This chain's CDR3 is CASSRLAGQETQYF. The CDR3, as DNA: TGTGCCAGCAGTCGACTAGCGGGGCAAGAGACCCAGTACTTC.

The rearrangement links TRBV4-1 to TRBJ2-1; 9 bases match TRBD1. This CDR3 region has 17 residues. V was pared by 0 bases and J by 4 bases, with 7 bases of the junction left unmatched. Germline CDR1 MGHRA, CDR2 YSYEKL. The CDR3 loop reads CASSQEGGGQGYNEQFF. The CDR3 nucleotides are TGCGCCAGCAGCCAAGAAGGGGGGGGACAGGGTTACAATGAGCAGTTCTTC.

This clone was found a few times. The V and J genes are TRBV11-2 and TRBJ2-1; D is uncertain. The V end was cut by 1 base, the J end by 7 bases, with 14 bases between. Germline assignment: CDR1 SGHAT and CDR2 FQNNGV. The CDR3 runs 15 residues. The CDR3: CASSLVAGWQNEQFF. The DNA for the CDR3 is TGTGCCAGCAGCTTAGTGGCAGGTTGGCAGAATGAGCAGTTCTTC.

The V gene is TRBV19, the J gene TRBJ2-3; D unclear. CDR1 and CDR2 (germline): LNHDA, SQIVND (reference sequence). Deletions cut 4 bases from V and 2 bases from J, with 10 bases between. CDR3 length: 14 residues. The CDR3 bases are TGTGCCAGTAGTAGAGAGGTGTTCACAGATACGCAGTATTTT. It translates to CASSREVFTDTQYF.

This clone appeared a few times. This chain uses TRBV5-6 with TRBJ1-4, with TRBD1 identical over 7 bases. The CDR3 spans 17 residues. J was trimmed by 3 bases and V by 4 bases; bases with no gene match: 12. CDR1 is SGHDT, CDR2 YYEEEE, per germline. DNA of the CDR3: TGTGCCAGCAGCCTCTTGGAAGAGACAGGGCCTAATGAAAAACTGTTTTTT. As protein: CASSLLEETGPNEKLFF.

The chain employs TRBV7-2 and TRBJ2-3, with unresolved D. The germline V gene encodes CDR1 SGHTA and CDR2 FQGNSA. V was pared by 5 bases and J by 0 bases, with 9 bases between. CDR3 length: 14 amino acids. The CDR3 nucleotides read TGTGCCAGCAGCCCCACTACTAGCACAGATACGCAGTATTTT. Protein sequence: CASSPTTSTDTQYF.

The chain employs TRBV2 and TRBJ1-5; TRBD1 is a possible D gene (5 bases). CDR3 length equals 18 residues. The germline V and J ends were trimmed by 6 bases and 0 bases, with 21 bases remaining between them. Germline V gene sequence: CDR1 SNHLY, CDR2 FYNNEI. CDR3 sequence reads: CASSTEAGRAYSNQPQHF. In nucleotides, the CDR3 is TGTGCCAGCAGCACTGAGGCGGGCAGGGCTTATAGCAATCAGCCCCAGCATTTT. Looking up the rest from reference TRBV2 and TRBJ1-5 gives the full variable domain: EPEVTQTPSHQVTQMGQEVILRCVPISNHLYFYWYRQILGQKVEFLVSFYNNEISEKSEIFDDQFSVERPDGSNFTLKIRSTKLEDSAMYFCASSTEAGRAYSNQPQHFGDGTRLSIL.

V and J are TRBV9 and TRBJ2-2; D remains ambiguous. Germline V CDR1 and CDR2: SGDLS, YYNGEE. The CDR3 is made up of 13 amino acids. V shed 2 bases and J shed 1 base, with 3 bases lying between them. The chain's CDR3 is CASSVMNTGELFF. The CDR3 DNA sequence: TGTGCCAGCAGCGTGATGAACACCGGGGAGCTGTTTTTT.

This rearrangement joins TRBV29-1 to TRBJ2-2, with 7 bases that match TRBD1. The CDR3 runs to 14 residues. The V and J ends lost 2 bases and 1 base, in that order; junction bases with no gene match: 1. The germline V gene has CDR1 SQVTM and CDR2 ANQGSEA. The CDR3 coding sequence is TGCAGCGTTGAAAGACAGGGGAACACCGGGGAGCTGTTTTTT. Its protein is CSVERQGNTGELFF.

The chain is built from TRBV6-6 and TRBJ2-5, with 8 bases lining up with TRBD1. Germline CDR1 and CDR2: MNHNY and SVGAGI (reference sequence). V shed 6 bases and J 5 bases; nucleotides not matched to a gene: 8. The CDR3 sequence is 14 residues long. CDR3 nucleotides: TGTGCCAGCAGGCCACCAGGGGGCGGGGAGACCCAGTACTTC. It encodes CASRPPGGGETQYF.

The chain joins TRBV5-5 to TRBJ1-1; D perhaps matches TRBD1 (6 bases). The CDR3 has 15 amino acids. Per germline, CDR1 SGHKS and CDR2 YYEKEE (reference sequence). V was cut by 0 bases and J by 8 bases, with 17 bases left in between. As DNA, the CDR3 is TGTGCCAGCAGCTTGGGCGAATCGAGGGGGACGGAAGCTTTCTTT. It encodes CASSLGESRGTEAFF. The full variable domain, in which reference TRBV5-5 and TRBJ1-1 provide the parts outside the CDR3, is DAGVTQSPTHLIKTRGQQVTLRCSPISGHKSVSWYQQVLGQGPQFIFQYYEKEERGRGNFPDRFSARQFPNYSSELNVNALLLGDSALYLCASSLGESRGTEAFFGQGTRLTVV.

The V call is TRBV5-1, the J call TRBJ2-1, with 7 bases lining up with TRBD1. Germline loops: CDR1 SGHRS, CDR2 YFSETQ. The CDR3 contains 15 residues. V lost 1 base to trimming and J lost 7 bases; unmatched junction nucleotides: 8. The CDR3 region is CASSLQKTGDNEQFF. Here the CDR3 DNA reads TGCGCCAGCAGCTTGCAGAAAACAGGGGATAATGAGCAGTTCTTC.

The CDR3 DNA reads TGTGCCAGCAAAATCCCGGGGGCTGGAGATACGCAGTATTTT. Encoded protein: CASKIPGAGDTQYF. The chain carries TRBV6-1 and TRBJ2-3; D is tentatively TRBD1 or TRBD2 (6 bases each). The V end was cut by 7 bases, the J end by 5 bases, with 16 bases between. The germline CDR1 and CDR2 sequences are MNHNS and SASEGT. The CDR3 is 14 amino acids.

This chain joins TRBV2 and TRBJ1-6, with 8 nucleotides matching TRBD1. CDR3 length: 15 residues. Looked up from germline, CDR1 is SNHLY and CDR2 is FYNNEI. V dropped 6 bases and J dropped 5; count of bases not matched to a gene: 6. The CDR3 DNA is TGTGCCAGCAGGGACAGGGAAAATGATAATTCACCCCTCCACTTT. Amino acid sequence: CASRDRENDNSPLHF.